The sample holds one count of the clone carrying this TCR beta chain. The target antigen is unknown. This entry is derived from a study of T-cell reconstitution after alpha-beta-depleted transplantation in children. Regarding the study as a whole: T cells produced anew were the main source of T-cell counts and diversity one year after transplant. Some patients' high day-60 TCRbeta diversity was traced to surviving recipient T cells and thymic progenitors. Several hundred expanded graft clones reportedly were the source of alpha-beta T cells about two months after transplant.

Unique molecular identifiers were used to barcode this TCRbeta library. Via MiXCR, TCRdb re-called the PCR reads, giving one row per CDR3 protein. The sample records more than 400,000 distinct CDR3 sequences, roughly two fifths being singletons. Trimming pared 5 bases from V and 2 bases from J, leaving 12 bases between. This CDR3 has 14 amino acids. Sequencing was performed on PBMCs, taken before TCRalphabeta/CD19-depleted stem cell transplant. This rearrangement joins TRBV12-3 or TRBV12-4 to TRBJ2-5; D is ambiguous. This TCR derives from a girl aged 2 to 9 with aplastic anemia, due to receive a stem cell transplant. The CDR3 region is CASSRDTDQETQYF. The CDR3 nucleotides are TGTGCCAGCAGTCGAGACACGGATCAAGAGACCCAGTACTTC.